These 9 T cell receptor beta chains were all obtained from the same sample, sequenced in a study of blood T cell repertoires in COVID-19. Libraries were prepared by immunoSEQ multiplex PCR; TCRdb keeps only in-frame clonotypes and omits some of them. Of about 220,000 clones in the sample, over 65% were seen once. The sequencing input was PBMCs or T cells enriched from blood (not recorded which). The receptors were gathered from a woman aged 55-69 years who had recovered from COVID-19.

The chain carries TRBV7-9 and TRBJ1-4, with D perhaps matching TRBD1 (6 bases). V was cut by 4 bases and J by 8 bases, with 20 bases left in between. CDR3 size: 16 residues. Germline V CDR1 and CDR2: SEHNR, FQNEAQ (reference sequence). This CDR3 reads CASSSLRGSGGEKLFF. The CDR3 nucleotides are TGTGCCAGCAGCTCCCTAAGGGGGTCGGGCGGGGAAAAACTGTTTTTT.

About this clone: This same CDR3 is encoded by further DNA sequences in the sample. This chain links TRBV21-1 with TRBJ2-1; TRBD2 was called by the table and not checked on the DNA. TRBV21-1 has pseudogene status. The CDR3 has 15 residues. The CDR3 loop reads CASRRGLAGDNEQFF. As DNA, the CDR3 is TGTGCCAGCAGGAGGGGACTAGCGGGCGACAATGAGCAGTTCTTC.

V usage is TRBV13 and J usage is TRBJ2-7; 7 positions match TRBD1. From germline, CDR1 is PRHDT and CDR2 FYEKMQ (reference sequence). J lost 0 bases, V lost 5 bases, and 1 base had no gene match. The CDR3 totals 13 residues. The CDR3 loop is CASSRQGSYEQYF. The CDR3 nucleotides read TGTGCCAGCAGCCGACAGGGCTCCTACGAGCAGTACTTC.

DNA for the CDR3: TGTGCCACCAGCGCACAGGGGTGGGGAAAACTGTTTTTT. Residues: CATSAQGWGKLFF. The V call is TRBV15, the J call TRBJ1-4; 7 bases align to TRBD1. CDR1 and CDR2 from the germline V gene are LNHNV and YYDKDF (reference sequence). There are 13 residues in the CDR3. V trimming: 5 bases; J trimming: 10 bases; junction bases outside the gene matches: 7.

This rearrangement joins TRBV12-5 to TRBJ1-5; TRBD1 matches 8 bases. This CDR3 is built from 15 residues. Looked up from germline, CDR1 is LGHNT and CDR2 is FRNRAP. V shed 1 base, J shed 6 bases, and the junction held 5 bases outside the gene matches. In DNA, the CDR3 is TGTGCTAGTGGTTTGGACCTCACAGGGGGTCAGCCCCAGCATTTT. As protein: CASGLDLTGGQPQHF.

CDR3: CASTELGANTGELFF. The CDR3 nucleotides are TGCGCCAGCACTGAGCTAGGCGCGAACACCGGGGAGCTGTTTTTT. V is TRBV5-1 and J is TRBJ2-2; D not resolved. CDR3 length: 15 amino acids. V was cut by 6 bases and J by 0 bases, with 12 bases left in between. Germline CDR1 SGHRS, CDR2 YFSETQ. Full variable domain (remainder filled in from reference TRBV5-1 and TRBJ2-2): KAGVTQTPRYLIKTRGQQVTLSCSPISGHRSVSWYQQTPGQGLQFLFEYFSETQRNKGNFPGRFSGRQFSNSRSEMNVSTLELGDSALYLCASTELGANTGELFFGEGSRLTVL.

Only one count was recorded for this clone. The V gene is TRBV15, the J gene TRBJ1-2, with unresolved D. V lost 5 bases and J lost 8, with 15 bases in between. Germline assignment: CDR1 LNHNV and CDR2 YYDKDF (reference sequence). The CDR3 consists of 13 residues. The CDR3 DNA sequence: TGTGCCACCAGCGACCCGGGGTTACAAGGCTACACCTTC. It is translated as CATSDPGLQGYTF.

The rearrangement uses TRBV13 and TRBJ1-2, with D possibly matching TRBD1 (6 bases). V lost 0 bases, J lost 0 bases, and 11 bases lay in between. CDR1 PRHDT and CDR2 FYEKMQ come from the germline V gene (reference sequence). The CDR3 runs to 16 residues. As DNA, the CDR3 is TGTGCCAGCAGCTTAGGCGGACAGTTAGCTAACTATGGCTACACCTTC. It translates to CASSLGGQLANYGYTF.

The chain uses TRBV30 and TRBJ1-1, with 7 bases aligning to TRBD1. Germline loops: CDR1 GTSNPN, CDR2 SVGIG (reference sequence). CDR3 length: 13 amino acids. The junction had 9 bases not matched to a gene; V was cut back by 8 bases and J by 3 bases. In DNA, the CDR3 is TGTGCCGGGGAGACAGGGACCTACACTGAAGCTTTCTTT. It translates to CAGETGTYTEAFF. Full variable domain (remainder filled in from reference TRBV30 and TRBJ1-1): SQTIHQWPATLVQPVGSPLSLECTVEGTSNPNLYWYRQAAGRGLQLLFYSVGIGQISSEVPQNLSASRPQDRQFILSSKKLLLSDSGFYLCAGETGTYTEAFFGQGTRLTVV.